The entry below gives a single T cell receptor (beta chain) sequence along with its context. What it binds is unknown. The data were taken from a study of T cell responses to AZD1222 COVID-19 vaccine. Study findings and constraints: Among the donors, most were white British and more were female, and clonal diversity was possibly underestimated.

Some clones are missing from TCRdb's copy, which holds only in-frame ones; the method was immunoSEQ multiplex PCR. The sample comprises under 200,000 clones, roughly 90% of which are singletons, and 4.3% rests with the top ten. Germline V lookup: CDR1 MNHNY, CDR2 SVGAGI (reference sequence). CDR3 length: 14 amino acids. V was pared by 2 bases and J by 5 bases, with 10 bases between. This receptor was taken from an adult who received the AZD1222 COVID-19 vaccine. The rearrangement uses TRBV6-6 and TRBJ1-5; D is unclear. Specimen: peripheral blood, collected 28 days after the second AZD1222 dose. This CDR3 is CASSYGDGDQPQHF. In DNA, the CDR3 is TGTGCCAGCAGTTACGGGGATGGGGATCAGCCCCAGCATTTT.